The 27 T cell receptor beta chains below all came from one sample that was sequenced in a study of blood T cells in healthy people across ages. A J-beta primer mix and a sample-barcoded 5' primer were used in a second PCR of about 7 to 12 cycles. MiXCR, applied by TCRdb to the 5' RACE reads, yields one record per CDR3 protein. The sample lists approximately 880,000 distinct CDR3 sequences, approximately 49% seen once, with roughly 12% in the top ten. The sample comprised blood. Every receptor here comes from a man aged 25 to 45 in good health.

The chain combines TRBV3-1 with TRBJ2-1; D uncertain. The ends were cut back, 3 bases at V and 8 bases at J, with 11 bases in the middle. Germline CDR1 LGHDT, CDR2 YNNKEL (reference sequence). This CDR3 region has 13 residues. CDR3 nucleotides: TGTGCCAGCAGCCAGGCAGTGGGCCATGAGCAGTTCTTC. Its translation is CASSQAVGHEQFF.

This clonotype appeared a few times. The chain uses TRBV27 and TRBJ2-7, with D uncertain. The CDR3 contains 13 residues. V lost 6 bases and J 0 bases, leaving 9 bases between the germline ends. The germline gives CDR1 MNHEY, CDR2 SMNVEV (reference sequence). The CDR3 region is CASRAESSYEQYF. In DNA form, the CDR3 reads TGTGCCAGCAGGGCGGAGAGCTCCTACGAGCAGTACTTC.

The CDR3 protein is CASSEPDEQYF. CDR3 coding DNA: TGTGCCAGCAGTGAACCTGACGAGCAGTACTTC. V gene TRBV2 combines with J gene TRBJ2-7; D unresolved. CDR3 length: 11 residues. Germline-derived CDR1 and CDR2 are SNHLY and FYNNEI. V was shortened by 2 bases and J by 5 bases, with 4 bases between the two germline ends.

The V call is TRBV7-2, the J call TRBJ2-3; D is perhaps TRBD1 (7 bases). V was cut by 4 bases and J by 4 bases, with 21 bases left in between. This CDR3 is built from 17 residues. From germline, CDR1 is SGHTA and CDR2 FQGNSA. In nucleotides, the CDR3 is TGTGCCAGCAGCTCCAGAACACAGGGGTGGAGGGCAGATACGCAGTATTTT. This encodes CASSSRTQGWRADTQYF.

The chain combines TRBV27 with TRBJ2-7; D is uncertain. The CDR3 extends over 14 amino acids. Per germline, CDR1 MNHEY and CDR2 SMNVEV (reference sequence). The V and J ends lost 3 bases and 5 bases respectively, with 14 bases between them. CDR3 region: CASSFRAAADEQYF. Written as DNA, the CDR3 is TGTGCCAGCAGTTTTCGGGCGGCGGCAGACGAGCAGTACTTC.

This clonotype was seen repeatedly, ten times or more. The chain employs TRBV5-5 and TRBJ2-1; perhaps TRBD2 as D (6 bases). The V end lost 4 bases, the J end lost 9 bases, and 20 bases lay between the germline ends. The CDR3 has 15 residues. In germline, CDR1 is SGHKS, CDR2 YYEKEE (reference sequence). The CDR3 protein is CASSPVGRSESEQFF. CDR3 DNA sequence: TGTGCCAGCAGCCCCGTGGGGAGGTCAGAGAGTGAGCAGTTCTTC.

A single count supports this clonotype. The chain joins TRBV7-9 to TRBJ1-4, with TRBD1 matching 11 bases. CDR3 length: 17 residues. Germline V gives CDR1 SEHNR, CDR2 FQNEAQ (reference sequence). J lost 4 bases, V lost 5 bases, and 9 bases had no gene match. CDR3 residues: CASSPRTGGAFNEKLFF. Written as DNA, the CDR3 is TGTGCCAGCAGCCCCCGGACAGGGGGCGCCTTTAATGAAAAACTGTTTTTT. Variable domain in full (rest from reference TRBV7-9 and TRBJ1-4): DTGVSQNPRHKITKRGQNVTFRCDPISEHNRLYWYRQTLGQGPEFLTYFQNEAQLEKSRLLSDRFSAERPKGSFSTLEIQRTEQGDSAMYLCASSPRTGGAFNEKLFFGSGTQLSVL.

In nucleotides, the CDR3 is TGTGCCAGCGGCGGGGCGGGGCCAGAGCAGTACTTC. This encodes CASGGAGPEQYF. The V gene is TRBV7-2, the J gene TRBJ2-5; a weak D match, TRBD2 (6 bases). In germline, CDR1 is SGHTA, CDR2 FQGNSA. This CDR3 comprises 12 residues. The V gene lost 8 bases and the J gene lost 11 bases, with 18 bases spanning the gap.

This clonotype was detected a few times. The chain has TRBV6-2 or TRBV6-3 and TRBJ2-7, with 11 positions matching TRBD2. The better agreement between TRBJ2-5 and the DNA end casts doubt on the J call. The V gene's germline CDR1 is MNHEY and CDR2 SVGEGT. The CDR3 sequence is 15 residues long. This CDR3 is CASSPGTSGKETQYF. CDR3 nucleotides: TGTGCCAGCAGCCCCGGGACTAGCGGAAAAGAGACCCAGTACTTC.

This clonotype was seen only a few times. The chain employs TRBV12-3 or TRBV12-4 and TRBJ2-1; no reliable D call. The length of the CDR3 is 14 residues. The germline V and J ends were trimmed by 6 bases and 5 bases, with 14 bases remaining between them. CDR3 in amino acids: CASSLLLRDNEQFF. The CDR3 nucleotides are TGTGCCAGCAGCCTGCTTCTACGGGACAATGAGCAGTTCTTC.

There are a few counts of this clonotype. The chain employs TRBV6-6 and TRBJ2-1, with D tentatively TRBD2 (6 bases). From germline, CDR1 is MNHNY and CDR2 SVGAGI (reference sequence). With 6 bases removed from V and 6 bases from J, the gap between germline ends came to 18 bases. This CDR3 region has 15 residues. In DNA form, the CDR3 reads TGTGCCAGCAGGGCAATAGGAGGGCTCGCCAATGAGCAGTTCTTC. Translated, it gives CASRAIGGLANEQFF.

V and J are TRBV12-3 or TRBV12-4 and TRBJ2-7; D gene ambiguous. CDR3 length: 14 residues. The germline V and J ends were trimmed by 3 bases and 0 bases, with 9 bases remaining between them. CDR3 protein: CASSFHRGSYEQYF. For the CDR3, the DNA is TGTGCCAGCAGTTTTCACCGCGGCTCCTACGAGCAGTACTTC.

The chain links TRBV3-1 to TRBJ1-2; 11 bases align to TRBD1. Germline CDR1 and CDR2: LGHDT and YNNKEL (reference sequence). After removal of 4 bases from V and 8 bases from J, the junction contained 12 bases not matched to a gene. The CDR3 totals 16 residues. The CDR3 nucleotides read TGTGCCAGCAGCCCAGTGGCGGACAGGGGGCGCATGGGCTACACCTTC. This codes for CASSPVADRGRMGYTF.

This clonotype was counted a few times. V gene TRBV4-3 combines with J gene TRBJ1-2; the D gene is possibly TRBD1 (5 bases). Trimming pared 0 bases from V and 8 bases from J, leaving 7 bases between. This CDR3 is built from 12 residues. Germline values: CDR1 LGHNA, CDR2 YSLEER. CDR3: CASSQEGLGYTF. For the CDR3, the DNA is TGCGCCAGCAGCCAAGAGGGGCTCGGCTACACCTTC.

There are many counts of this clonotype. The V and J genes are TRBV20-1 and TRBJ2-7, with D unclear. The germline CDR1 and CDR2 sequences are DFQATT and SNEGSKA (reference sequence). Trimming took off 0 bases at V and 2 bases at J, with 14 bases between the two ends. The CDR3 contains 15 residues. In DNA, the CDR3 is TGCAGTGCTAGAGATCTACGGAGCCGCCCCTACGAGCAGTACTTC. Translated, it gives CSARDLRSRPYEQYF.

V gene TRBV6-4 combines with J gene TRBJ2-3; D unresolved. The germline V gene has CDR1 MRHNA and CDR2 SNTAGT. V lost 0 bases to trimming and J lost 2 bases, with 12 bases between them. The CDR3 totals 16 residues. The CDR3 region has the DNA TGTGCCAGCAGTGACTCGAAGTCGTCTACCACAGATACGCAGTATTTT. Protein product: CASSDSKSSTTDTQYF.

In this sample, this clonotype turned up a few times. The rearrangement links TRBV4-1 to TRBJ2-4; 9 bases are shared with TRBD2. Germline trimming cut 1 base from V and 8 bases from J; bases unmatched to any gene: 6. The CDR3 totals 15 residues. From germline, CDR1 is MGHRA and CDR2 YSYEKL. The CDR3 loop reads CASSQVLAGTDIQYF. DNA of the CDR3: TGCGCCAGCAGCCAAGTACTAGCGGGTACGGACATTCAGTACTTC.

This clonotype has more than one count but fewer than ten. V and J are TRBV12-3 or TRBV12-4 and TRBJ2-7, with 7 nucleotides matching TRBD1. The ends lost 5 bases at V and 0 bases at J; junction bases unmatched: 10. CDR3 length: 16 amino acids. The CDR3 is CASSPRGGQSSYEQYF. The CDR3 bases are TGTGCCAGCAGTCCCCGAGGGGGCCAAAGCTCCTACGAGCAGTACTTC.

This clonotype appeared a few times. The chain is built from TRBV12-3 or TRBV12-4 and TRBJ1-2, with TRBD1 identical over 10 bases. The CDR3 runs to 13 residues. J lost 8 bases, V lost 6 bases, and 6 bases had no gene match. This CDR3 reads CASRDRGQWGYTF. The CDR3 bases are TGTGCCAGCAGAGACAGGGGGCAGTGGGGCTACACCTTC.

The V gene is TRBV6-1, the J gene TRBJ2-6; TRBD1 matches 8 bases. The CDR3 consists of 20 residues. V trimming: 6 bases; J trimming: 2 bases; junction bases outside the gene matches: 18. The germline CDR1 and CDR2 sequences are MNHNS and SASEGT. The CDR3 spells CASSPGQVTFVGPGANVLTF. The CDR3 region has the DNA TGTGCCAGCAGCCCGGGACAGGTTACTTTTGTTGGGCCTGGGGCCAACGTCCTGACTTTC.

The rearrangement uses TRBV11-3 and TRBJ2-2, with 9 bases that match TRBD2. V gave up 2 bases and J gave up 5 bases; unmatched junction bases: 9. CDR3 length equals 17 residues. Germline CDR1 reads SGHNT; CDR2 reads YENEEA. This CDR3 is CASSLSSGGRGTGELFF. CDR3 nucleotides: TGTGCCAGCAGCTTAAGCAGCGGGGGGAGGGGGACCGGGGAGCTGTTTTTT.

This clonotype was seen many times. The genes are TRBV28 and TRBJ1-5; the D is unclear. The CDR3 loop spans 14 amino acids. In germline, CDR1 is MDHEN, CDR2 SYDVKM. The V and J ends lost 4 bases and 1 base respectively, with 8 bases between them. CDR3 amino acids: CASSSGGSNQPQHF. The CDR3 DNA follows: TGTGCCAGCAGTTCGGGTGGGAGCAATCAGCCCCAGCATTTT.

The chain has TRBV5-1 and TRBJ2-1, with D possibly matching TRBD2 (5 bases). There are 13 residues in the CDR3. Germline V lookup: CDR1 SGHRS, CDR2 YFSETQ. V was clipped by 2 bases and J by 8 bases, with 11 bases between them. CDR3 sequence: CASSFTLADEQFF. The CDR3 coding sequence is TGCGCCAGCAGCTTTACCCTAGCCGATGAGCAGTTCTTC.

The chain links TRBV7-2 to TRBJ2-3, with no clear D. Germline V CDR1 and CDR2: SGHTA, FQGNSA. The length of the CDR3 is 14 residues. Trimming removed 4 bases at V and 4 bases at J, with 12 bases between. CDR3 sequence (DNA): TGTGCCAGCAGCTCTGGGTCGACTCCAGATACGCAGTATTTT. It codes for CASSSGSTPDTQYF.

The chain couples TRBV4-1 to TRBJ2-7; D uncertain. CDR3 size: 15 residues. Germline assignment: CDR1 MGHRA and CDR2 YSYEKL. Trimming took 4 bases from V and 0 from J, leaving 13 bases between them. The CDR3 here is CASSRGTAYSYEQYF. In DNA, the CDR3 is TGCGCCAGCAGCCGTGGTACTGCCTACTCCTACGAGCAGTACTTC.

The rearrangement links TRBV6-5 to TRBJ2-3; TRBD1 or TRBD2 may be the D gene (7 bases each). Germline CDR1 MNHEY, CDR2 SVGAGI. V was trimmed by 5 bases and J by 4 bases, leaving 16 bases between them. This CDR3 is built from 15 residues. This chain's CDR3 is CASSGRGRTPDTQYF. The CDR3 nucleotides are TGTGCCAGCAGTGGGAGGGGGCGGACGCCAGATACGCAGTATTTT.

The chain recombines TRBV2 with TRBJ1-6, with TRBD1 matching over 8 bases. Germline lookup yields CDR1 SNHLY and CDR2 FYNNEI. With V trimmed by 3 bases and J by 10 bases, 8 bases remained unmatched. The CDR3 is 15 residues long. CDR3 amino acids: CASSDQGQARSPLHF. CDR3 DNA sequence: TGTGCCAGCAGTGATCAGGGACAGGCTCGATCACCCCTCCACTTT.